The present T cell receptor (beta chain) was sequenced within a study of control samples from healthy donors and cancer patients. The CDR3 consists of 16 residues. Trimming pared 4 bases from V and 0 bases from J, leaving 15 bases between. Germline V gives CDR1 SEHNR, CDR2 FQNEAQ (reference sequence). The table came from immunoSEQ multiplex PCR; TCRdb's copy has only in-frame clones and leaves some out. Found here are about 94,000 clones, less than 95% of them singletons; the top ten hold 3.5% to 4.5%. Sequenced sample: blood. The V and J genes are TRBV7-9 and TRBJ1-1, with D possibly being TRBD1 (6 bases). This sequence originates from a woman younger than 35 in good health. This CDR3 reads CASSSPLTGLNTEAFF. The CDR3 DNA sequence: TGTGCCAGCAGCTCCCCTCTGACAGGACTGAACACTGAAGCTTTCTTT.